Listed here is a single TCR beta chain. V shed 0 bases, J shed 5 bases, and the junction held 5 bases outside the gene matches. From germline, CDR1 is SGHRS and CDR2 YFSETQ. The length of the CDR3 is 14 residues. This record comes from a study of blood T cells in healthy people across ages. PCR was performed a second time for about 6 to 12 cycles using a sample-barcoded 5' primer and a J-beta primer mix. TCRdb re-called the 5' RACE reads with MiXCR, one entry per CDR3 protein. The sample has about 380,000 distinct CDR3 sequences, about 52% seen once. The receptor was isolated from a man in his 60s in good health. This chain uses TRBV5-1 with TRBJ2-7, with 7 positions matching TRBD2. Sequencing was performed on blood. The CDR3 sequence: CASSLALAANEQYF. The CDR3 region has the DNA TGCGCCAGCAGCTTGGCGCTAGCGGCGAACGAGCAGTACTTC.